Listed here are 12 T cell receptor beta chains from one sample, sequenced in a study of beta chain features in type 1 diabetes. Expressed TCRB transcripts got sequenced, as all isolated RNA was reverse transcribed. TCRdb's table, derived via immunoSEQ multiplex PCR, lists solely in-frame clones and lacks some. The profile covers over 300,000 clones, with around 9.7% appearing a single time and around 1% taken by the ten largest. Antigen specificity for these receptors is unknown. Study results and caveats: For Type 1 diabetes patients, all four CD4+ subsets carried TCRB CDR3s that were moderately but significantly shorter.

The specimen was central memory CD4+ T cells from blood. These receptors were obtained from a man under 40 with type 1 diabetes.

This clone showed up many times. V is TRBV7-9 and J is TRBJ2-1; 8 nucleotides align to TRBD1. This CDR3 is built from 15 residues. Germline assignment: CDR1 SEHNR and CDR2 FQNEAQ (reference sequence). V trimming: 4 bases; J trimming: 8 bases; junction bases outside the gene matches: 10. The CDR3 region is CASSSLQGALHEQFF. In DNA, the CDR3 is TGTGCCAGCAGCTCGCTCCAGGGGGCGCTACATGAGCAGTTCTTC.

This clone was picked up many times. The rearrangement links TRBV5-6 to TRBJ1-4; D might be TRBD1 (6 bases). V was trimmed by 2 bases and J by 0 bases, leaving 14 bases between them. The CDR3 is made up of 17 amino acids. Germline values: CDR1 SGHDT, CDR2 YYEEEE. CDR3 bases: TGTGCCAGCAGCTTCGGGACACCCGATGCAACTAATGAAAAACTGTTTTTT. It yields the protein CASSFGTPDATNEKLFF.

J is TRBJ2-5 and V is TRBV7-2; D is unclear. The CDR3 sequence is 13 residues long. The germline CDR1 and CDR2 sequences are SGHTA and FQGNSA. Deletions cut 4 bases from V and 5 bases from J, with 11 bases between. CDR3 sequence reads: CASSSGQTETQYF. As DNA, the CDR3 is TGTGCCAGCAGCTCGGGTCAAACCGAGACCCAGTACTTC.

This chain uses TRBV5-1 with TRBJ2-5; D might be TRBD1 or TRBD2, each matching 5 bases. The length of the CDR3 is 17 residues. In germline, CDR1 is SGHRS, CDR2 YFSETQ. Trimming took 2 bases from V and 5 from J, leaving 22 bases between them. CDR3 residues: CASSLDRYGAFTETQYF. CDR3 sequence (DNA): TGCGCCAGCAGCTTAGACCGATACGGGGCTTTTACGGAGACCCAGTACTTC.

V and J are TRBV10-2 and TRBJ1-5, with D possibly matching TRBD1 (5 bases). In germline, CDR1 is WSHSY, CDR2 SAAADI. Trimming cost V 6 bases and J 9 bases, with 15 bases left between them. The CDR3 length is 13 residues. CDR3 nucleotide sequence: TGCGCCAGCAGGGACGGCGGACAAGGGCCCCAGCATTTT. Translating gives CASRDGGQGPQHF.

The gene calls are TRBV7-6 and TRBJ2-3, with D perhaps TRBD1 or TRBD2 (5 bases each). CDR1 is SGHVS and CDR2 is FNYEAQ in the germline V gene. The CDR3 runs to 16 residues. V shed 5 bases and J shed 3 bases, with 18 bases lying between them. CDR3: CASSPRWGTATDTQYF. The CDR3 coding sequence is TGTGCCAGCAGCCCGCGGTGGGGGACGGCTACAGATACGCAGTATTTT.

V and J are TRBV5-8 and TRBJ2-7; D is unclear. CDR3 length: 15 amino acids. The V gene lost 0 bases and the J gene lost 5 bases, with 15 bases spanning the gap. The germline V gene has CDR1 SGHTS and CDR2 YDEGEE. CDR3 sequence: CASSLGGLSSHEQYF. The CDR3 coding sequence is TGTGCCAGCAGCTTGGGCGGCCTTAGTAGCCACGAGCAGTACTTC.

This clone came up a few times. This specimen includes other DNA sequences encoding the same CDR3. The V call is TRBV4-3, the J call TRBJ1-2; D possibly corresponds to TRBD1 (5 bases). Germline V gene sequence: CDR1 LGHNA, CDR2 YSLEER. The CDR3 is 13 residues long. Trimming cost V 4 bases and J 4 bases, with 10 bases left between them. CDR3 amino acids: CASSPTGGYGYTF. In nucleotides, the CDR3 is TGCGCCAGCAGCCCAACGGGGGGCTATGGCTACACCTTC.

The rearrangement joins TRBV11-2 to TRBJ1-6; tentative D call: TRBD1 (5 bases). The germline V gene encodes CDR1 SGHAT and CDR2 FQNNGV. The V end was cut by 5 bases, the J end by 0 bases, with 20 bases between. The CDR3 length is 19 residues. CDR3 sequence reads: CASSHTWAGPSSYNSPLHF. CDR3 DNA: TGTGCCAGCAGCCACACATGGGCGGGGCCTAGCTCCTATAATTCACCCCTCCACTTT.

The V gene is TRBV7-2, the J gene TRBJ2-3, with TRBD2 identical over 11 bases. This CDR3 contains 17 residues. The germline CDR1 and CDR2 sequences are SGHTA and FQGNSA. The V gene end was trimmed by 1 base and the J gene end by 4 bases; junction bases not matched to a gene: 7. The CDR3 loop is CASSLVAGGKAADTQYF. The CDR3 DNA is TGTGCCAGCAGCTTAGTAGCGGGGGGGAAGGCGGCAGATACGCAGTATTTT.

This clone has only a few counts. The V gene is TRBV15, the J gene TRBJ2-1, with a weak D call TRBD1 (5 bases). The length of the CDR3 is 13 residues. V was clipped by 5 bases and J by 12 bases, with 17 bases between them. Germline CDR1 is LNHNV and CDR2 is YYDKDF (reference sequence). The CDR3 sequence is CATSRSGPQGQFF. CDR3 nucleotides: TGTGCCACCAGCCGCTCCGGGCCCCAGGGGCAGTTCTTC.

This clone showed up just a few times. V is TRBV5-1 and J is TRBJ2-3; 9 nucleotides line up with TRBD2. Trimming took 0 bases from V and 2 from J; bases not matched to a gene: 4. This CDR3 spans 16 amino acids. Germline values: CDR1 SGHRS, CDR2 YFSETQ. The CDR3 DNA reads TGCGCCAGCAGCTTGGCTGCTAGCGGGGACACAGATACGCAGTATTTT. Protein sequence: CASSLAASGDTDTQYF.